These T cell receptor beta chains were read from a single sample in a study of blood T cell repertoires in COVID-19. Using immunoSEQ multiplex PCR, the repertoire was profiled, and TCRdb retains in-frame clones only, with some absent. This table holds about 410,000 clones, 89% found once. Input material: peripheral blood. The receptor set was obtained from a woman in her thirties or forties with COVID-19, enrolled during active disease. The CDR3 runs from the conserved cysteine through the conserved F or W. The D gene is left open where the match is weak. The size field is filled for only some rows; it gives once, few, many or a size class.

TGTGCTAGCAGCTCCCCCGGGGGGAATCAGCCCCAGCATTTT | CASSSPGGNQPQHF | TRBJ1-5 | TRBV7-2 | . | .
TGTGCCAGTAGTGGGGCAGTGAACACTGAAGCTTTCTTT | CASSGAVNTEAFF | TRBJ1-1 | TRBV19 | . | .
TGTGCCAGCAGCTTAGTCTTTCCCGCGACTGGGTGGACTGAAGCTTTCTTT | CASSLVFPATGWTEAFF | TRBJ1-1 | TRBV7-8 | . | .
TGTGCCAGCTCACCAAGTTTAAGCGGGACCACCACTGAAGCTTTCTTT | CASSPSLSGTTTEAFF | TRBJ1-1 | TRBV18 | . | .
TGTGCCAGCAGCCTCAATAGCGGGAGCAATGAGTGGCAGTTCTTC | CASSLNSGSNEWQFF | TRBJ2-1 | TRBV6-5 | . | TRBD2
TGTGCCAGCAGTTCTCCTCCCGGGTTTACTAACTATGGCTACACCTTC | CASSSPPGFTNYGYTF | TRBJ1-2 | TRBV6-2/TRBV6-3 | . | .
TGCAGCGTTGGTGGGACAGGGAATGAAAAACTGTTTTTT | CSVGGTGNEKLFF | TRBJ1-4 | TRBV29-1 | . | TRBD1
TGTGCCAGTAGTCTAACCTCCGGGACAGGGGACGCTCAGCCCCAGCATTTT | CASSLTSGTGDAQPQHF | TRBJ1-5 | TRBV19 | . | TRBD1
TGTGCCAGCAGTTCTATAACTACTCGATACACCGGGGAGCTGTTTTTT | CASSSITTRYTGELFF | TRBJ2-2 | TRBV6-2/TRBV6-3 | . | .
TGTGCCAGCAGCTTAGTTCAGTACCAAGAGACCCAGTACTTC | CASSLVQYQETQYF | TRBJ2-5 | TRBV7-9 | . | .
TGTGCCAGTACCGCCGGTCCCCTTGGCTACACCTTC | CASTAGPLGYTF | TRBJ1-2 | TRBV19 | . | .
TGTGCCAGCAGCTTAGTCTTTCGGGATCGAAATGGCTACACCTTC | CASSLVFRDRNGYTF | TRBJ1-2 | TRBV7-2 | . | .
TGTGCCAGCAGTTTGCGGCTCCCGACTCCCTACAATGAGCAGTTCTTC | CASSLRLPTPYNEQFF | TRBJ2-1 | TRBV27 | . | .
TGTGCCTCCTCGGAGGTCTCATGGACTGAAGCTTTCTTT | CASSEVSWTEAFF | TRBJ1-1 | TRBV27 | . | .
TGCGCCAGCAGCTCCTTGAACAGGGGGCATTGGACAGATACGCAGTATTTT | CASSSLNRGHWTDTQYF | TRBJ2-3 | TRBV5-1 | . | TRBD1
TGTGCCAGCAGTGCCAACGGGTTCGGAGAGACCCAGTACTTC | CASSANGFGETQYF | TRBJ2-5 | TRBV28 | few | .
TGTGCCAGCAGCAGGAGCGGGAGCATCTACGAGCAGTACTTC | CASSRSGSIYEQYF | TRBJ2-7 | TRBV11-2 | . | TRBD2
TGTGCCAGCAGTATAGCGGGAGAGGTGTGGAATGAGCAGTTCTTC | CASSIAGEVWNEQFF | TRBJ2-1 | TRBV6-5 | many | TRBD2
TGTGCCAGCAGCGTAGATGGGGGGGCCCTCAATCAGCCCCAGCATTTT | CASSVDGGALNQPQHF | TRBJ1-5 | TRBV9 | . | .
TGTGCCACCAGCAGAGAGGGAGGCACAGGCGCCTACGAGCAGTACTTC | CATSREGGTGAYEQYF | TRBJ2-7 | TRBV15 | . | .
TGTGCCAGCAGCAGAAATGACAGGGAGGAGTACTTC | CASSRNDREEYF | TRBJ2-7 | TRBV7-8 | . | .
TGTGCCAGTAGGACAGGGAATCAGCCCCAGCATTTT | CASRTGNQPQHF | TRBJ1-5 | TRBV19 | . | TRBD1